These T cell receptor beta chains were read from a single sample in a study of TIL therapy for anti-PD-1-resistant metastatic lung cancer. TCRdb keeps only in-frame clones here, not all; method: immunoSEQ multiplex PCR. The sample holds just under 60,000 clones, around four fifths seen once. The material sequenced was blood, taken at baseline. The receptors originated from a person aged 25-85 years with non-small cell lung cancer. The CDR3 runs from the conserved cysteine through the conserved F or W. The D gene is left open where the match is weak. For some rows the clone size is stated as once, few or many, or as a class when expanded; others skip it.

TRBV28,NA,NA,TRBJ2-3,TGTGCCAGCAGTCCCTCGGTCGCCACAGATACGCAGTATTTT,CASSPSVATDTQYF
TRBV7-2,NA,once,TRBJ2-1,TGTGCCAGCAGCTCACCGGAGAGGGGTGGTAGGCAGTTCTTC,CASSSPERGGRQFF
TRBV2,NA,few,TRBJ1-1,TGTGCCAGCAGTGGGGTCGAGACGAACACTGAAGCTTTCTTT,CASSGVETNTEAFF
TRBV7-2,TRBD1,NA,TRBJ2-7,TGTGCCAGCAGCTTAGCGGGGACAGGGCCCTCCTACGAGCAGTACTTC,CASSLAGTGPSYEQYF
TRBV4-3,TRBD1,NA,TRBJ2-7,TGCGCCAGCAGCCAAGGGGACCGGGACAGAGCCTACGAGCAGTACTTC,CASSQGDRDRAYEQYF
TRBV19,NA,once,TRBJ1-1,TGTGCCAGTAGTACATACAGGGCGAACACTGAAGCTTTCTTT,CASSTYRANTEAFF
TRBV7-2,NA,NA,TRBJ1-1,TGTGCCAGCAGCATCAGGGGAGCTGAAGCTTTCTTT,CASSIRGAEAFF
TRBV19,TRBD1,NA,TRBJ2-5,TGTGCCAGTAGTGACCCGACAGGGGGGGACCAGTACTTC,CASSDPTGGDQYF
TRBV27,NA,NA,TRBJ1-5,TGTGCCAGCAGTTTTGAAAGAAGCAATCAGCCCCAGCATTTT,CASSFERSNQPQHF
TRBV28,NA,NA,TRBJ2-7,TGTGCCAGCAGGGGGCTCTGGACCCTCTACGAGCAGTACTTC,CASRGLWTLYEQYF
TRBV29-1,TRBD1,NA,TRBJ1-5,TGCAGCGCCCTAGGACAGGGAATGGCCCAGCATTTT,CSALGQGMAQHF
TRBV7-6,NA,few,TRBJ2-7,TGTGCCAGCAGCTTAGGTCTATCTACGCAGGGCCACGAGCAGTACTTC,CASSLGLSTQGHEQYF
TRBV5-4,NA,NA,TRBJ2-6,TGTGCCAGCAGGGTCCCTCCCGGGGGGGCCAACGTCCTGACTTTC,CASRVPPGGANVLTF
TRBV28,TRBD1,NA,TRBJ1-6,TGTGCCAGCAGTTTAGTTGGGACAGGGTGGTCACCCCTCCACTTT,CASSLVGTGWSPLHF
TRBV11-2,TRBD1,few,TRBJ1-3,TGTGCCAGCAGCGGGGACAGGGGGAACACCATATATTTT,CASSGDRGNTIYF
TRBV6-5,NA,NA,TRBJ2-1,TGTGCCAGCAGTCGACAGGCCCTCGACAATGAGCAGTTCTTC,CASSRQALDNEQFF
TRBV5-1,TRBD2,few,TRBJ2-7,TGCGCCAGCAGCCCGGGACTAGCGGGAGGGCTTCGATACGAGCAGTACTTC,CASSPGLAGGLRYEQYF
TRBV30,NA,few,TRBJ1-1,TGTGCCTGGAGACATTTAGCCGGATATGCTGAAGCTTTCTTT,CAWRHLAGYAEAFF
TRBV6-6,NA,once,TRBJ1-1,TGTGCCAGCGGGGGCAGGGAGGGTGGTGACACTGAAGCTTTCTTT,CASGGREGGDTEAFF
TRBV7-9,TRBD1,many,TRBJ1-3,TGTGCCAGCAGCCCTCAACAGGGGAGTGGAAACACCATATATTTT,CASSPQQGSGNTIYF
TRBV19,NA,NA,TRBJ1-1,TGTGCCAGTAGTATGAATCGGGGGCTGAACACTGAAGCTTTCTTT,CASSMNRGLNTEAFF
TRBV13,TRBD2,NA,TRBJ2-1,TGTGCCAGCAGCCATAGACTAGCGGGATATAGGGATGAGCAGTTCTTC,CASSHRLAGYRDEQFF
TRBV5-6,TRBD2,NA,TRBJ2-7,TGTGCCAGCAGCACGGGACTAGCGGACGAGCAGTACTTC,CASSTGLADEQYF
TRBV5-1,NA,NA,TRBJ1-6,TGCGCCAGCAGCTTGGGCGCCAGATCCAATTCACCCCTCCACTTT,CASSLGARSNSPLHF
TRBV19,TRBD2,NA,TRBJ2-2,TGTGCCAGTAGTACAAAACCACCGGGACTAGCGGACACCGGGGAGCTGTTTTTT,CASSTKPPGLADTGELFF
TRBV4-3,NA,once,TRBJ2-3,TGCGCCAGCAGCCAAGATTACGATTTCACAGATACGCAGTATTTT,CASSQDYDFTDTQYF
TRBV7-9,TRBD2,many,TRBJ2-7,TGTGCCAGCAGCTTAGCTACGGGAGGTAGGTCCTACGAGCAGTACTTC,CASSLATGGRSYEQYF
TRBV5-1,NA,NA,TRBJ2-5,TGCGCCAGCAGCTTGGAACCCCAGGGCCGGCGGGAGACCCAGTACTTC,CASSLEPQGRRETQYF
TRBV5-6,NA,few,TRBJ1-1,TGTGCCAGCGGGTATATGAACACTGAAGCTTTCTTT,CASGYMNTEAFF
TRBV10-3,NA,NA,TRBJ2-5,TGTGCCATCAAAGAGGGAACCGGGACCGCTCCCAATTCTCAGTACTTC,CAIKEGTGTAPNSQYF
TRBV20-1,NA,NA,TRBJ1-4,TGCAGTGCTAGAGATGATTACCAACTGTTTTTT,CSARDDYQLFF
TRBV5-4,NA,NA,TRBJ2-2,TGTGCCAGCAGCTTGGGGTTCGGGGACACCGGGGAGCTGTTTTTT,CASSLGFGDTGELFF
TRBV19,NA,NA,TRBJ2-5,TGTGCCAGTAGGCAAGTACAGGGATTGGAGACCCAGTACTTC,CASRQVQGLETQYF
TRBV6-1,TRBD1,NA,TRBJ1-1,TGTGCCAGCAGGGGGACAGGGGCCGTTGAAGCTTTCTTT,CASRGTGAVEAFF
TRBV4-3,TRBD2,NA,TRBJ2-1,TGCGCCAGCAGCCAGACTAGCGGGAGGAGAGGTCTTGGATACAATGAGCAGTTCTTC,CASSQTSGRRGLGYNEQFF
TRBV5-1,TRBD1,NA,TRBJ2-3,TGCGCCAGCAGCTTAACAGGGGGTTGGACAGATACGCAGTATTTT,CASSLTGGWTDTQYF
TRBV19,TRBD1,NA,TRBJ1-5,TGTGCCAGTAGTCCAGGGACAGGGGTCAATCAGCCCCAGCATTTT,CASSPGTGVNQPQHF
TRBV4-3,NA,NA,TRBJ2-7,TGCGCCAGCAGCCAAGATATAGGAGGGGCCCCCTACGAGCAGTACTTC,CASSQDIGGAPYEQYF
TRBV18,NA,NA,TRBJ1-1,TGTGCCAGCTCACTATCGTCCGAGAACACTGAAGCTTTCTTT,CASSLSSENTEAFF
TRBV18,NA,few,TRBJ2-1,TGTGCCAGCTCATCGTTCGATGAGCAGTTCTTC,CASSSFDEQFF
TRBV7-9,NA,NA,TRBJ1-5,TGTGCCAGCAGCCCGTTTTCCGGCAATCAGCCCCAGCATTTT,CASSPFSGNQPQHF
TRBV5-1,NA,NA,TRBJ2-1,TGCGCCAGCAGCCGATTGGACCTTACAATTTACAATGAGCAGTTCTTC,CASSRLDLTIYNEQFF
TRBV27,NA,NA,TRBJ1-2,TGTGCCAGCAGTTTTCGTAGGAACTATGGCTACACCTTC,CASSFRRNYGYTF
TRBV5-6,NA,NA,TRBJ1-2,TGTGCCAGCAGCTTGACAGGGCATGGCTACACCTTC,CASSLTGHGYTF
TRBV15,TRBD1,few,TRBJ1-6,TGTGCCACCAGCAGAGATCGGGACAGGGGCAGTTCACCCCTCCACTTT,CATSRDRDRGSSPLHF
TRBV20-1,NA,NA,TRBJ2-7,TGCAGTGCAAACCCCCACGAGCAGTACTTC,CSANPHEQYF
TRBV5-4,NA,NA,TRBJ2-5,TGTGCCAGCAGCACCCCCGGGACGGTCCAAGAGACCCAGTACTTC,CASSTPGTVQETQYF
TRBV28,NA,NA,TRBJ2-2,TGTGCCAGCAGTTTGGTGGGGGCCCGGGAGCTGTTTTTT,CASSLVGARELFF
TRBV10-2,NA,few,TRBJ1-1,TGCGCCAGCAGTGACCCTCAGACAGGAGGGGCTTTCTTT,CASSDPQTGGAFF
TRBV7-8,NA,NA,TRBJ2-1,TGTGCCAGCAGTTCAGTGACACTGTCAACTTACAATGAGCAGTTCTTC,CASSSVTLSTYNEQFF
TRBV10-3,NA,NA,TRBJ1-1,TGTGCCATCAAGGAGGGCTACAGGGACACTGAAGCTTTCTTT,CAIKEGYRDTEAFF
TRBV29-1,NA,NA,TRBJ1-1,TGCAGCTTCAGGAGGGGGAACACTGAAGCTTTCTTT,CSFRRGNTEAFF
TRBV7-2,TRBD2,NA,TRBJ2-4,TGTGCCAGCAGCCCAGGGACTAGCGGGGGGGCTGGTAGGGAAAACATTCAGTACTTC,CASSPGTSGGAGRENIQYF